This TCR beta chain was documented in a study of shared clonotypes between healthy human individuals. The CDR3 consists of 16 residues. V shed 3 bases and J shed 7 bases, with 18 bases lying between them. CDR1 and CDR2 (germline): MGHRA, YSYEKL. The data were produced by immunoSEQ multiplex PCR, yet TCRdb's version contains in-frame clones alone and is incomplete. The sample carries some 1,100,000 clones, 75% to 80% recorded once. This sequence joins TRBV4-1 and TRBJ2-2; tentative D call: TRBD1 (6 bases). The clonotype comes from a man between 18 and 29 years old in good health. Some clones in this sample may be carry-over from other donors' samples. Specimen: memory CD4+ T cells from PBMCs. Sample subset: CD45RA-negative fraction. The CDR3 nucleotides read TGCGCCAGCAGCCAGTCCGGCACAGGGATTGGCGGGGAGCTGTTTTTT. This encodes CASSQSGTGIGGELFF.